This is a list of T cell receptor beta chains from one sample in a study of blood T cells in healthy people across ages. TCRdb analysed the 5' RACE reads with MiXCR anew, one entry per CDR3 protein. The data contain some 790,000 distinct CDR3 sequences, about 30% of them singletons. Source material: blood. The receptor source for this set is a woman at least 80 years old in good health. Both conserved end residues are part of each CDR3. Fields, in order: D gene, V gene, clone size, J gene, CDR3 protein, CDR3 DNA. A D gene is named only where the DNA matches it firmly. Size is stated for part of the rows, as once, few or many counts, or as a class when the clone is expanded.

TRBD2	TRBV12-3/TRBV12-4	-	TRBJ2-1	CASSPRAGTSGRYGQFF	TGTGCCAGCAGTCCAAGAGCAGGGACTAGCGGGAGGTATGGGCAGTTCTTC
-	TRBV20-1	many	TRBJ1-2	CSARSRGLYGYTF	TGCAGTGCTAGGTCCCGGGGCCTTTATGGCTACACCTTC
-	TRBV7-9	many	TRBJ2-7	CASSSTATESYEQYF	TGTGCCAGCAGCTCAACCGCGACTGAATCCTACGAGCAGTACTTC
-	TRBV4-3	few	TRBJ1-6	CASSRQVDNSPLHF	TGCGCCAGCAGCCGACAGGTTGATAATTCACCCCTCCACTTT
-	TRBV5-5	many	TRBJ2-1	CASSLLGGVAYNEQFF	TGTGCCAGCAGCCTTCTAGGGGGGGTGGCCTACAATGAGCAGTTCTTC
-	TRBV7-7	-	TRBJ2-3	CASSLCRPKRGDTQYF	TGTGCTAGCAGCTTATGCCGTCCTAAACGCGGCGATACGCAGTATTTT
TRBD1	TRBV29-1	many	TRBJ2-3	CSVPGTGRGGTQYF	TGCAGCGTCCCCGGGACAGGGCGAGGGGGGACGCAGTATTTT
-	TRBV5-1	-	TRBJ2-7	CASSFWGERYEQYF	TGCGCCAGCAGCTTCTGGGGAGAAAGATACGAGCAGTACTTC
-	TRBV7-9	many	TRBJ2-3	CASSPAPRPDTQYF	TGTGCCAGCAGCCCTGCCCCCCGGCCAGATACGCAGTATTTT
TRBD1	TRBV11-2	-	TRBJ2-7	CASSRGTGGLYEQYF	TGTGCCAGCAGCCGCGGGACAGGTGGGTTATACGAGCAGTACTTC
-	TRBV30	few	TRBJ1-2	CAWSSQHYGYTF	TGTGCCTGGAGCTCTCAACACTATGGCTACACCTTC
-	TRBV6-6	few	TRBJ2-1	CASSYGGVYSEQFF	TGTGCCAGCAGTTACGGAGGGGTATACAGTGAGCAGTTCTTC
-	TRBV7-8	many	TRBJ2-3	CASIPPGADTQYF	TGTGCCAGCATCCCACCGGGGGCAGATACGCAGTATTTT
-	TRBV9	many	TRBJ2-3	CASSLLLADTQYF	TGTGCCAGCAGCCTTCTCCTCGCAGATACGCAGTATTTT
TRBD2	TRBV7-2	-	TRBJ2-1	CASLTNLAGGGNEQFF	TGTGCCAGCCTTACCAATCTAGCGGGAGGTGGTAATGAGCAGTTCTTC
TRBD1	TRBV7-8	-	TRBJ2-3	CASSLTGAVTDTQYF	TGTGCCAGCAGCTTAACAGGGGCGGTTACAGATACGCAGTATTTT
TRBD1	TRBV20-1	-	TRBJ1-6	CSAKPGQGLSPLHF	TGCAGTGCCAAACCGGGACAGGGCCTTTCACCCCTCCACTTT
-	TRBV7-9	-	TRBJ1-2	CASSPSGGTNYGYTF	TGTGCCAGCAGCCCGAGCGGGGGAACCAACTATGGCTACACCTTC
-	TRBV30	-	TRBJ1-1	CAWKGGARALDTEAFF	TGTGCCTGGAAGGGGGGGGCTCGAGCATTGGACACTGAAGCTTTCTTT
-	TRBV13	few	TRBJ2-1	CASSSGSRRKQFF	TGTGCCAGCAGCTCCGGGTCGCGGAGGAAGCAGTTCTTC
-	TRBV13	-	TRBJ2-3	CASSLGSREAQDTQYF	TGTGCCAGCAGTTTGGGCAGCCGGGAAGCACAAGATACGCAGTATTTT
-	TRBV7-9	-	TRBJ2-3	CASKLQDREGADTQYF	TGTGCCAGCAAGCTTCAGGACAGGGAGGGAGCAGATACGCAGTATTTT
-	TRBV6-6	-	TRBJ2-5	CASRAWGGETQYF	TGTGCCAGCAGGGCTTGGGGTGGTGAGACCCAGTACTTC
-	TRBV5-1	few	TRBJ1-1	CASSLSLANTEAFF	TGCGCCAGCAGCTTGAGCCTGGCGAACACTGAAGCTTTCTTT
TRBD2	TRBV29-1	-	TRBJ2-7	CSAGGSSYEQYF	TGCAGCGCCGGCGGGAGCTCCTACGAGCAGTACTTC
-	TRBV6-5	many	TRBJ1-2	CASSPRQAIYGYTF	TGTGCCAGCAGCCCTCGACAGGCAATCTATGGCTACACCTTC